The following is a TCR beta chain sequence with its context. Its antigen is not identified. The sample is drawn from a study of graft-versus-host responses after intestinal transplantation. Trimming took off 7 bases at V and 6 bases at J, with 9 bases between the two ends. Germline V lookup: CDR1 LNHDA, CDR2 SQIVND (reference sequence). CDR3 size: 11 residues. Clones were sequenced by immunoSEQ multiplex PCR, and TCRdb holds only the in-frame ones, with some missing. The sample consists of some 90,000 clones, about 90% of them appearing once. The sample in question was unstimulated CD8+ T cells sorted from spleen or lymph node cells, obtained before intestinal transplant. The sequence derives from a human donor who received an intestinal transplant. V usage is TRBV19 and J usage is TRBJ1-2; D may be TRBD1 (5 bases). CDR3: CASTWGDGYTF. Written as DNA, the CDR3 is TGTGCCAGTACGTGGGGGGATGGCTACACCTTC.